This T cell receptor beta chain was obtained from a study of cytomegalovirus exposure and HLA in healthy donors. On the study more broadly: The same platform was used for the roughly 130 validation repertoires as for the roughly 660 first-cohort repertoires, as reported in a later analysis.

On this clone: Its cognate antigen is unknown.

The CDR3 covers 15 residues. Looked up from germline, CDR1 is MGHRA and CDR2 is YSYEKL. Trimming took 3 bases from V and 8 from J, leaving 16 bases between them. The repertoire was sequenced with immunoSEQ multiplex PCR; TCRdb's copy has only in-frame clones and lacks some. The sample lists 250,000 to 400,000 clones; 88% were seen once. Points from the study as a whole: The study put roughly 160 TCR beta chains on its list as cytomegalovirus-associated. The finding came from a later analysis; first-cohort TCR clusters tended to co-occur in the 110 or so validation repertoires. In vitro checks showed that a few CMV-associated chains really do target CMV antigens.

The genes are TRBV4-1 and TRBJ1-4; possibly TRBD1 for D (5 bases). The source material was PBMCs. The TCR was taken from a man between 25 and 39 years old in good health and CMV-seronegative. In DNA form, the CDR3 reads TGCGCCAGCAGCCAGGGGACTTTCCCCAACGAAAAACTGTTTTTT. Translation gives CASSQGTFPNEKLFF.